Only a few counts were recorded for the clone carrying this T cell receptor (beta chain). The CDR3 has 17 residues. The germline V gene has CDR1 SNHLY and CDR2 FYNNEI. V shed 6 bases and J shed 1 base, with 16 bases lying between them. This sample was taken from a study of regulatory T cells in long-lasting Graves disease. About the study: New Graves' disease cases had less than 3 months of antithyroid drugs.

As for time point: newly diagnosed GD, antithyroid drugs for less than 3 months. Extracted PBMC RNA gave rise to the TCR library. Under American Thyroid Association guidelines, Graves' disease was diagnosed. iRepertoire HTBI primers and Arm-PCR of CDR3 regions built TCR beta libraries. TCRdb used MiXCR to reprocess the multiplex PCR reads, holding one entry per CDR3 protein. The sample has 400,000 to 500,000 distinct CDR3 sequences, around 13% seen once. This same sample was also part of a study on T cells in Graves' hyperthyroidism and ophthalmopathy. That work contributes: The HTBI set primed first-round TCR CDR3 RT-PCR.

This receptor was taken from a woman in her 50s with Graves disease. This specimen was peripheral blood mononuclear cells (PBMCs), taken at new diagnosis, from a patient treated with antithyroid drugs. V and J are TRBV2 and TRBJ2-6; D might be TRBD1 or TRBD2, each matching 6 bases. The CDR3 is CASRGGIGASGANVLTF. In DNA, the CDR3 is TGTGCCAGCAGAGGGGGGATAGGGGCATCTGGGGCCAACGTCCTGACTTTC.